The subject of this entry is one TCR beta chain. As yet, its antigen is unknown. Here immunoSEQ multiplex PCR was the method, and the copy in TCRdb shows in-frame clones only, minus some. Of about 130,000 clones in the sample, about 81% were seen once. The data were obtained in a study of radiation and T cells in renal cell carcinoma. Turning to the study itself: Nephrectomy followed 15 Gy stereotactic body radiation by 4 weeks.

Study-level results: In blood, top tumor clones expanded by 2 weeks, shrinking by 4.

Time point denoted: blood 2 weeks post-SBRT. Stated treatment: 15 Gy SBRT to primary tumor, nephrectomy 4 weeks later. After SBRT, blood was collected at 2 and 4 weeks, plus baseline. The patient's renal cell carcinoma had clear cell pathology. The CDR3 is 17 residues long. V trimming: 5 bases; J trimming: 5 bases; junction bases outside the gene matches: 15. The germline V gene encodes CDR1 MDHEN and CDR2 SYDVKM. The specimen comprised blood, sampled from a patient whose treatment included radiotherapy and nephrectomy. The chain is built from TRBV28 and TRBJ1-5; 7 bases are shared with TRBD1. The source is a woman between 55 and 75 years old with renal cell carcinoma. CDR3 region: CASSPPVGQASYQPQHF. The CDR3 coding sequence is TGTGCCAGCAGTCCCCCCGTCGGACAGGCTTCGTATCAGCCCCAGCATTTT.